The clone carrying this T cell receptor beta chain appeared once. Per the original data handling: Amplification with reference gene primers provided the estimates of nucleated cell counts. Using immunoSEQ multiplex PCR, the repertoire was profiled, and TCRdb retains in-frame clones only, with some absent. The DNA was the basis for D and trimming; V, J and clone size are from that table. The sample has approximately 390,000 clones; roughly 90% are singletons. This CDR3 is 12 amino acids long. Germline V gene sequence: CDR1 LNHDA, CDR2 SQIVND (reference sequence). Trimming left V 6 bases short and J 5 bases short, with 10 bases between. The sample originates from a study of blood T cell repertoires in COVID-19. Study summary: From the United States, Italy and Spain came samples of acute and convalescent COVID-19. Sample material is recorded as cDNA or gDNA derived from T cells, B-cell-depleted T cells, or PBMCs.

This TCR was recovered from a man younger than 35 with active or convalescent COVID-19. The material sequenced was peripheral blood. V gene TRBV19 combines with J gene TRBJ2-5, with TRBD2 as a possible D gene (6 bases). CDR3 protein: CASREGEETQYF. The CDR3 coding sequence is TGTGCCAGTAGGGAGGGAGAGGAGACCCAGTACTTC.